These T cell receptor beta chains were read from a single sample in a study of control samples from healthy donors and cancer patients. The table came from immunoSEQ multiplex PCR; TCRdb's copy has only in-frame clones and leaves some out. Among 120,000 to 150,000 clones listed, over 85% were seen once. The source material was blood. These receptors were collected from a man in his thirties or forties in good health. The CDR3 runs from the conserved cysteine through the conserved F or W. A D gene is named only where the DNA matches it firmly. A clone size is listed for some rows: how often the clone was seen (once, few, many), or a class if it is expanded.

v_call	j_call	clone_size	d_call	cdr3_nt	cdr3_aa
TRBV7-2	TRBJ2-1	NA	NA	TGTGCCAGCAGCTCCAGGGGAGGCGATGAGCAGTTCTTC	CASSSRGGDEQFF
TRBV11-2	TRBJ2-7	NA	NA	TGTGCCAGCAGCTTTTCTGCTAGCGAGGCCTACGAGCAGTACTTC	CASSFSASEAYEQYF
TRBV6-5	TRBJ1-4	NA	NA	TGTGCCAGCAGTTACTCAGGGGCGGTGGGTGAAAAACTGTTTTTT	CASSYSGAVGEKLFF
TRBV4-1	TRBJ1-3	NA	TRBD1	TGCGCCAGCAGCCAAGGGACAGGCCGCTCTGGAAACACCATATATTTT	CASSQGTGRSGNTIYF
TRBV18	TRBJ2-1	NA	TRBD2	TGTGCCAGCTCACCGGGGGGGAGCAGCTCCTACAATGAGCAGTTCTTC	CASSPGGSSSYNEQFF
TRBV21-1	TRBJ2-7	NA	NA	TGTGCCAGCAGTGGGGTAGGTGTGCTCTACGAGCAGTACTTC	CASSGVGVLYEQYF
TRBV7-2	TRBJ2-7	NA	NA	TGTGCCAGCAGCTCCGGGTTTGCCTACGAGCAGTACTTC	CASSSGFAYEQYF
TRBV24-1	TRBJ2-3	NA	TRBD1	TGTGCCACCCAGGGACAGGGGAGGGCAGATACGCAGTATTTT	CATQGQGRADTQYF
TRBV6-2/TRBV6-3	TRBJ2-6	NA	NA	TGTGCCAGCAGTTACCCGACAGTGGCTCTTGAAGTCCTGACTTTC	CASSYPTVALEVLTF
TRBV5-1	TRBJ2-5	NA	TRBD2	TGCGCCAGCAGCAGCGGGAGTGAGACCCAGTACTTC	CASSSGSETQYF
TRBV20-1	TRBJ1-3	once	NA	TGCAGTGCTAGTGAAGTCTCTGGAAACACCATATATTTT	CSASEVSGNTIYF
TRBV2	TRBJ1-2	NA	NA	TGTGCCAGCAGTGAAGCCGGTCGACTGAACTATGGCTACACCTTC	CASSEAGRLNYGYTF
TRBV11-2	TRBJ2-5	NA	TRBD1	TGTGCCAGCAGCTTAGATTACCAGGGGGCACTTATGTACTCAGAAGAGACCCAGTACTTC	CASSLDYQGALMYSEETQYF
TRBV4-1	TRBJ2-3	NA	NA	TGCGCCAGCAGCCAAGAAGGGATGTACTCAGATACGCAGTATTTT	CASSQEGMYSDTQYF
TRBV12-3/TRBV12-4	TRBJ1-6	NA	NA	TGTGCCAGCAGGGGCAGGTATAATTCACCCCTCCACTTT	CASRGRYNSPLHF
TRBV19	TRBJ1-2	NA	TRBD1	TGTGCCAGTAGTATATCGACAGGGGATTATGGCTACACCTTC	CASSISTGDYGYTF
TRBV14	TRBJ1-1	NA	NA	TGTGCCAGCAGCCTACAGGCTTCCATGAACACTGAAGCTTTCTTT	CASSLQASMNTEAFF
TRBV20-1	TRBJ1-5	few	NA	TGCAGTGCTAGTGGGGTGGGACGGGAGATTCAGCCCCAGCATTTT	CSASGVGREIQPQHF
TRBV28	TRBJ2-7	few	NA	TGTGCCAGCAGTTTATTCTACGAGCAGTACTTC	CASSLFYEQYF
TRBV25-1	TRBJ1-1	NA	NA	TGTGCCAGCAGCGGGACGGTCACTGAAGCTTTCTTT	CASSGTVTEAFF
TRBV11-3	TRBJ1-1	once	TRBD1	TGTGCCAGCAGTCCCGGCAGGGGGACTATGAACACTGAAGCTTTCTTT	CASSPGRGTMNTEAFF
TRBV29-1	TRBJ1-1	NA	NA	TGCAGCGTTGAAGTCGGTGGAGGGTTTGCTGAAGCTTTCTTT	CSVEVGGGFAEAFF
TRBV28	TRBJ1-2	NA	NA	TGTGCCAGCAGTTTATTAGGGTCCTATGGCTACACCTTC	CASSLLGSYGYTF
TRBV27	TRBJ1-6	NA	NA	TGTGCCAGCAGGCGCTCGTTAACAGGGCAGGATTCACCCCTCCACTTT	CASRRSLTGQDSPLHF
TRBV2	TRBJ2-1	NA	NA	TGTGCCAGCTTACGGCAAGGAAGCTCCTACAATGAGCAGTTCTTC	CASLRQGSSYNEQFF
TRBV4-1	TRBJ1-6	NA	NA	TGCGCCAGCAGCCAGAGGACAGCGAATAATTCACCCCTCCACTTT	CASSQRTANNSPLHF
TRBV9	TRBJ2-3	NA	NA	TGTGCCAGCAGCGTAGAAGGGTTTCTCCCCACAGATACGCAGTATTTT	CASSVEGFLPTDTQYF
TRBV5-6	TRBJ1-2	NA	NA	TGTGCCAGCAGCTTAGTGCTCTATGGCTACACCTTC	CASSLVLYGYTF
TRBV6-6	TRBJ1-1	NA	NA	TGTGCCAGCAGCGCCTATAGGACAGAGAACACTGAAGCTTTCTTT	CASSAYRTENTEAFF
TRBV6-5	TRBJ1-1	NA	TRBD1	TGTGCCAGCAGTTACTCCGACAGGGAGAACACTGAAGCTTTCTTT	CASSYSDRENTEAFF
TRBV28	TRBJ2-7	NA	NA	TGTGCCAGCAGTTTAAGGCTCGCGGGGCCCCAGTACTTC	CASSLRLAGPQYF
TRBV14	TRBJ1-1	NA	NA	TGTGCCAGCAGCCAGGTTACTGAAGCTTTCTTT	CASSQVTEAFF
TRBV28	TRBJ2-5	NA	TRBD1	TGTGCCAGCGGACAGGGGGCGGTGAGGACCCAGTACTTC	CASGQGAVRTQYF
TRBV10-3	TRBJ2-1	NA	TRBD2	TGTGCCATCAGCCCAACTAGCGGGAGGGCGAGCAATGAGCAGTTCTTC	CAISPTSGRASNEQFF
TRBV7-2	TRBJ1-5	NA	NA	TGTGCCAGCAGCTTCGCCGGGACACAGAGTTATAGCAATCAGCCCCAGCATTTT	CASSFAGTQSYSNQPQHF
TRBV24-1	TRBJ2-1	NA	NA	TGTGCCACCAGTGATTTGAAAGGGAACAATGAGCAGTTCTTC	CATSDLKGNNEQFF
TRBV4-2	TRBJ2-3	NA	NA	TGTGCCAGCAGCCAAGAAGATAGCGGAAGCACAGATACGCAGTATTTT	CASSQEDSGSTDTQYF
TRBV18	TRBJ1-1	NA	TRBD1	TGTGCCAGCTCACGAACCAGGGGGCTAGTGGAAGCTTTCTTT	CASSRTRGLVEAFF
TRBV9	TRBJ2-2	NA	TRBD2	TGTGCCAGCAGCGTAGACGGCGGGAGCGCCGGGGAGCTGTTTTTT	CASSVDGGSAGELFF
TRBV6-4	TRBJ2-1	NA	NA	TGTGCCAGCAGCATGGACCCCGGATTCACGAGGGATGAGCAGTTCTTC	CASSMDPGFTRDEQFF
TRBV9	TRBJ1-2	once	NA	TGTGCCAGCAGCCCGGGGGGGCGTTATGGCTACACCTTC	CASSPGGRYGYTF
TRBV2	TRBJ2-7	NA	NA	TGTGCCAGCAGTGGCGCAGAGGAGGGGGGCGGGGAGCAGTACTTC	CASSGAEEGGGEQYF
TRBV6-2/TRBV6-3	TRBJ2-5	NA	NA	TGTGCCAGCAGTTACGTGACTAAAACCATTCAAGAGACCCAGTACTTC	CASSYVTKTIQETQYF
TRBV28	TRBJ1-4	NA	TRBD1	TGTGCCAGCAGTCAACGCCGACAGGGGAGAAATGAAAAACTGTTTTTT	CASSQRRQGRNEKLFF